This T cell receptor (beta chain) was captured in a study of CD8 T cells in Susac syndrome (dated by TCRdb to between 2018 and 2020). Regarding the study in general: Whether CD8+ T cell activation and differentiation in Susac syndrome was antigen driven was tested using repertoire sequencing.

High-throughput TCR beta sequencing profiled peripheral blood CD8+ and CD4+ T cells from healthy donors, Susac syndrome patients and multiple sclerosis patients. Healthy donors were included as age- and sex-matched controls. Bulk CD8+ and CD4+ T cells were purified by magnetic negative isolation, whereas CD8+ TEMRA cells were enriched by FACS. Blood was collected in EDTA tubes and processed within 24 hours, with PBMCs isolated through density gradient centrifugation. PBMCs destined for TCR sequencing were cryopreserved in liquid nitrogen and later thawed in a 37 °C water bath. The sorted or isolated CD4+, CD8+ and CD8+ TEMRA cells reached a purity of at least 90%. RNA was extracted with the RNeasy kit and roughly 0.5 to 1 ug was reverse transcribed using random hexamers. The immunoSEQ multiplex PCR assay, which covers 54 Vbeta and 13 Jbeta segments, was used to amplify TCR beta CDR3 regions. PCR amplification bias was corrected by using a synthetic template baseline for primer optimization and computational correction. As for the original processing: Reads were assigned to V, D and J genes according to IMGT and analyzed in immunoSEQ Analyzer, with only productive sequences retained. To calculate clonality, Shannon entropy was normalized by log2 of the number of productive unique sequences and then subtracted from one. Public and private clones were assessed among the 100 most prevalent clones of each patient and control. Susac-specific clones were defined as absent from healthy and MS cohorts, roughly 1,100 published viral clones and other ImmuneACCESS disease sequences. TCRdb trimmed the raw reads at Q25, called clones with MiXCR and kept productive beta chains. Each entry merges the rows of one CDR3 protein and shows their most common DNA and genes. TCRdb assigned the V and J calls; the authors' analysis was not used. The sample table records roughly 110,000 distinct CDR3 sequences; approximately 91% of these occur just once. Of the sample, about 0.15% is held by the ten largest clones.

The count of this clonotype is one. Its antigen remains undetermined. No base quality values were provided; no much bigger clone lies one nucleotide off. One read gives only weak evidence. The CDR3 contains 13 residues, cysteine and phenylalanine counted. Left in the record is the CDR3 DNA by itself, 39 bases read in frame from the first base. The germline V gene encodes CDR1 MNHEY and CDR2 SVGEGT. The V end loses 2 bases and the J end loses 5 bases, and a stretch of 6 bases separates them. Overall results and qualifications from the work: The number of individuals in the TCR sequencing and HLA analysis was acknowledged as relatively small.

This sequence originates from a human donor in good health. The rearrangement joined TRBV6-2 or TRBV6-3 to TRBJ2-2; the D gene lacks a confident call. Material: CD4+ T cells from PBMCs. CDR3 region: CASSYEITGELFF. The DNA sequence follows: TGTGCCAGCAGTTACGAGATAACCGGGGAGCTGTTTTTT.